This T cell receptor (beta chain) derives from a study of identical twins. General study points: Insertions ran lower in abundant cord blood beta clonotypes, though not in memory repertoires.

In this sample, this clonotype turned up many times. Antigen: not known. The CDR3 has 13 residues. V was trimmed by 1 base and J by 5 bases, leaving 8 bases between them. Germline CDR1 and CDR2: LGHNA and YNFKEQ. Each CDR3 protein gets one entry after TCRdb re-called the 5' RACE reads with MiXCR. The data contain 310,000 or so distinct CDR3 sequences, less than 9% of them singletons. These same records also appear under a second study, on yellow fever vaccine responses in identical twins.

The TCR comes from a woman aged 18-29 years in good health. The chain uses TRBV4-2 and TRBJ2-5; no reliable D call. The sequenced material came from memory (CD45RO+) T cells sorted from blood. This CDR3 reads CASSQAPPETQYF. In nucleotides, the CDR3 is TGTGCCAGCAGCCAAGCCCCACCGGAGACCCAGTACTTC.